Below are 26 T cell receptor beta chains sequenced from a single sample in a study of cytomegalovirus exposure and HLA in healthy donors (dated by TCRdb to 2016 to 2017). Preparation of the library involved the immunoSEQ multiplex PCR assay. For the multiplex PCR, a mixture combining 60 forward primers for TCR Vbeta segments and 13 reverse primers for TCR Jbeta segments was used. TCRdb retrieved this table from immuneACCESS and kept in-frame rearrangements only. Not all clones are present; in checked studies, unresolved V genes account for under half, and no reason is known for the remainder. This sample lists 150,000 to 200,000 clones; over 60% were detected once. The ten largest account for approximately 5.1% of the sample. The sample was PBMCs. The receptors here all came from a man aged 35-49 years in good health and CMV-seronegative.

The rearrangement joins TRBV5-1 to TRBJ2-7, with D possibly matching TRBD1 (5 bases). The V end was cut by 3 bases, the J end by 1 base, with 8 bases between. The CDR3 consists of 13 residues. Germline V gene data show CDR1 as SGHRS and CDR2 as YFSETQ. This chain's CDR3 is CASSSPGSYEQYF. DNA of the CDR3: TGCGCCAGCAGCTCACCAGGGTCCTACGAGCAGTACTTC.

The gene calls are TRBV25-1 and TRBJ1-1, with D possibly being TRBD1 (6 bases). CDR1 is MGHDK and CDR2 is SYGVNS in the germline V gene. This CDR3 has 14 residues. Trimming shortened V by 2 bases and J by 0 bases, and 7 bases separated the two germline ends. The CDR3 loop is CASSEDRLNTEAFF. CDR3 in DNA: TGTGCCAGCAGTGAAGACAGGCTGAACACTGAAGCTTTCTTT.

V usage is TRBV7-2 and J usage is TRBJ2-7; the match to TRBD1 covers 7 bases. The CDR3 consists of 14 residues. The germline gives CDR1 SGHTA, CDR2 FQGNSA. The ends lost 4 bases at V and 4 bases at J; junction bases unmatched: 7. DNA for the CDR3: TGTGCCAGCAGCTGGTCACAGGGGTCGTACGAGCAGTACTTC. Amino acid sequence: CASSWSQGSYEQYF.

The rearrangement links TRBV27 to TRBJ2-5; D gene ambiguous. The tail of the sequence fits TRBJ2-7 better, so the J call may be wrong. This CDR3 is 12 amino acids long. The V gene's germline CDR1 is MNHEY and CDR2 SMNVEV (reference sequence). CDR3 nucleotide sequence: TGTGCCAGCAGTCCCCAGAGAGGCGAGCAGTACTTC. It encodes CASSPQRGEQYF.

The V and J genes are TRBV7-9 and TRBJ2-1; 9 nucleotides match TRBD1. Germline loops: CDR1 SEHNR, CDR2 FQNEAQ (reference sequence). This CDR3 region has 14 residues. DNA of the CDR3: TGTGTCGGTGGGGGACAGGGAGTCGTCAATGAGCAGTTCTTC. Its protein is CVGGGQGVVNEQFF.

The CDR3 sequence is CASSVGRVTDTQYF. The DNA for the CDR3 is TGTGCCAGCAGTGTCGGCAGGGTGACAGATACGCAGTATTTT. The chain has TRBV25-1 and TRBJ2-3; maybe TRBD1 (5 bases). Trimming cost V 4 bases and J 3 bases, with 11 bases left between them. The CDR3 length is 14 residues. The V gene's germline CDR1 is MGHDK and CDR2 SYGVNS. Together with reference TRBV25-1 and TRBJ2-3, the CDR3 gives the full variable domain: EADIYQTPRYLVIGTGKKITLECSQTMGHDKMYWYQQDPGMELHLIHYSYGVNSTEKGDLSSESTVSRIRTEHFPLTLESARPSHTSQYLCASSVGRVTDTQYFGPGTRLTVL.

The chain combines TRBV5-4 with TRBJ2-4, with TRBD1 matching over 10 bases. CDR3 length: 15 residues. V shed 4 bases and J 7 bases; nucleotides not matched to a gene: 8. Germline V gene lookup returns CDR1 SGHNT and CDR2 YYREEE (reference sequence). Written as DNA, the CDR3 is TGTGCCAGCAGCAGACCGGGACAGGGGATTAACATTCAGTACTTC. It specifies CASSRPGQGINIQYF.

The V gene is TRBV6-5, the J gene TRBJ2-5, with 8 bases fitting TRBD1. V shed 4 bases and J 3 bases; nucleotides not matched to a gene: 10. CDR3 length: 16 amino acids. From germline, CDR1 is MNHEY and CDR2 SVGAGI. CDR3: CASSFYSDRVKETQYF. The DNA for the CDR3 is TGTGCCAGCAGTTTTTACTCGGACAGGGTCAAAGAGACCCAGTACTTC.

Only one count was recorded for this clone. The chain has TRBV6-5 and TRBJ2-7, with TRBD2 matching 9 bases. V trimming: 6 bases; J trimming: 9 bases; junction bases outside the gene matches: 9. CDR3 size: 13 residues. The germline CDR1 and CDR2 sequences are MNHEY and SVGAGI. In DNA form, the CDR3 reads TGTGCCAGCAGAATGGCGGGAGGGCCGGGGCAGTACTTC. It encodes CASRMAGGPGQYF.

There are a few counts of this clone. The rearrangement uses TRBV7-2 and TRBJ2-5; 11 nucleotides line up with TRBD1. The germline V gene encodes CDR1 SGHTA and CDR2 FQGNSA. The V gene end was trimmed by 5 bases and the J gene end by 0 bases; junction bases not matched to a gene: 5. The CDR3 is 16 residues long. For the CDR3, the DNA is TGTGCCAGCAGCACCGGGGACAGGGGGTACCAAGAGACCCAGTACTTC. As protein: CASSTGDRGYQETQYF.

V usage is TRBV7-8 and J usage is TRBJ2-7, with 7 bases fitting TRBD1. CDR1 is SGHVS and CDR2 is FQNEAQ in the germline V gene. V lost 1 base, J lost 7 bases, and 4 bases stayed unmatched. The length of the CDR3 is 13 residues. CDR3 sequence: CASSLEGGREQYF. The CDR3 DNA reads TGTGCCAGCAGCTTAGAAGGGGGCAGGGAGCAGTACTTC.

V is TRBV7-2 and J is TRBJ1-1; D may be TRBD1 (5 bases). CDR1 and CDR2 (germline): SGHTA, FQGNSA. V was pared by 5 bases and J by 3 bases, with 13 bases between. The length of the CDR3 is 14 residues. The CDR3 region is CASSGAGADTEAFF. The CDR3 DNA reads TGTGCCAGCAGCGGGGCAGGTGCGGACACTGAAGCTTTCTTT.

Remarks on this clone: Other DNA sequences in this sample translate to the same CDR3. The chain links TRBV18 to TRBJ1-1; D call uncertain. V was trimmed by 2 bases and J by 1 base, leaving 5 bases between them. The CDR3 consists of 13 residues. Germline CDR1 reads KGHSH; CDR2 reads LQKENI. The CDR3 reads CASSPGRNTEAFF. CDR3 nucleotides: TGTGCCAGCTCACCAGGGAGGAACACTGAAGCTTTCTTT.

The chain is built from TRBV9 and TRBJ2-7; D possibly corresponds to TRBD2 (6 bases). Germline-derived CDR1 and CDR2 are SGDLS and YYNGEE. The V end lost 4 bases, the J end lost 3 bases, and 17 bases lay between the germline ends. This CDR3 spans 15 amino acids. CDR3 bases: TGTGCCAGCAGCCGCTCTCGGGACTCCATCTACGAGCAGTACTTC. This translates into CASSRSRDSIYEQYF. The full variable domain, with the rest looked up from reference TRBV9 and TRBJ2-7, is DSGVTQTPKHLITATGQRVTLRCSPRSGDLSVYWYQQSLDQGLQFLIQYYNGEERAKGNILERFSAQQFPDLHSELNLSSLELGDSALYFCASSRSRDSIYEQYFGPGTRLTVT.

The J gene is TRBJ1-1, the V gene TRBV11-2; a weak D match, TRBD1 (5 bases). This CDR3 contains 15 residues. Trimming stripped 0 bases from V and 2 bases from J, with 10 bases between. Germline assignment: CDR1 SGHAT and CDR2 FQNNGV. In DNA form, the CDR3 reads TGTGCCAGCAGCTTAGAGGCAGGGTTTAACACTGAAGCTTTCTTT. Translated, it gives CASSLEAGFNTEAFF.

The sample holds a few counts of this clone. The genes are TRBV7-9 and TRBJ2-3; 8 positions agree with TRBD1. J lost 3 bases, V lost 5 bases, and 4 bases had no gene match. This CDR3 is 14 amino acids long. Germline V gene lookup returns CDR1 SEHNR and CDR2 FQNEAQ (reference sequence). The CDR3 DNA sequence: TGTGCCAGCAGCCCCGGGACAGGTACAGATACGCAGTATTTT. It translates to CASSPGTGTDTQYF.

This clone was recorded a few times. The chain is built from TRBV30 and TRBJ2-5, with D hard to call. CDR3 length equals 12 residues. V gave up 1 base and J gave up 2 bases, with 5 bases separating them. Germline CDR1 and CDR2: GTSNPN and SVGIG (reference sequence). The CDR3 sequence is CAWSGGQETQYF. The CDR3 bases are TGTGCCTGGAGTGGAGGACAAGAGACCCAGTACTTC.

The DNA of the CDR3 is TGTGCCAGCAGCTCCAGCGGGACAGGCGACGAGCAGTACTTC. This gives the protein CASSSSGTGDEQYF. The chain links TRBV7-3 to TRBJ2-7; D might be TRBD1 (8 bases). Germline values: CDR1 SGHTA, CDR2 FQGTGA. Trimming removed 4 bases at V and 5 bases at J, with 15 bases between. The CDR3 contains 14 residues.

For the CDR3, the DNA is TGCGCCAGCAGCTTGTGGGGGCCCCAAGAGACCCAGTACTTC. The encoded protein is CASSLWGPQETQYF. V and J are TRBV5-1 and TRBJ2-5, with a tentative D call TRBD1 (6 bases). V gave up 1 base and J gave up 1 base, with 8 bases separating them. This CDR3 has 14 amino acids. From germline, CDR1 is SGHRS and CDR2 YFSETQ. The whole variable domain, filled in from reference TRBV5-1 and TRBJ2-5, reads KAGVTQTPRYLIKTRGQQVTLSCSPISGHRSVSWYQQTPGQGLQFLFEYFSETQRNKGNFPGRFSGRQFSNSRSEMNVSTLELGDSALYLCASSLWGPQETQYFGPGTRLLVL.

The rearrangement links TRBV6-1 to TRBJ1-2; the match to TRBD1 covers 7 bases. Looked up from germline, CDR1 is MNHNS and CDR2 is SASEGT. Trimming removed 7 bases from V and 7 bases from J; junction bases left unmatched: 15. The CDR3 runs 15 residues. The CDR3: CASNLRGGISVGYTF. The DNA of the CDR3 is TGTGCCAGCAACCTTAGAGGGGGCATATCGGTTGGCTACACCTTC.

V is TRBV6-6 and J is TRBJ1-5, with 7 bases aligning to TRBD1. The CDR3 length is 15 residues. CDR1 MNHNY and CDR2 SVGAGI come from the germline V gene (reference sequence). V lost 4 bases to trimming and J lost 7 bases; unmatched junction nucleotides: 10. The CDR3 spells CASSSRGQLGQPQHF. For the CDR3, the DNA is TGTGCCAGCAGTTCGAGGGGGCAATTGGGACAGCCCCAGCATTTT.

The V and J genes are TRBV7-8 and TRBJ2-1, with 13 nucleotides matching TRBD2. The germline V gene has CDR1 SGHVS and CDR2 FQNEAQ. The trim removed 5 bases at V and 15 bases at J, leaving 10 bases unmatched. There are 14 residues in the CDR3. CDR3 coding DNA: TGTGCCAGCAGCCCAGGGACTAGCGGGATAAGGCTGTTCTTC. Translation gives CASSPGTSGIRLFF.

The V gene is TRBV7-8, the J gene TRBJ2-2; D possibly corresponds to TRBD1 (6 bases). V gave up 3 bases and J gave up 6 bases, with 14 bases separating them. Germline V lookup: CDR1 SGHVS, CDR2 FQNEAQ. CDR3 length: 15 amino acids. CDR3 protein: CASSFLAGVAGELFF. The DNA of the CDR3 is TGTGCCAGCAGCTTTCTGGCAGGGGTAGCCGGGGAGCTGTTTTTT.

The CDR3 sequence is CAWEGLAGSTDTQYF. The CDR3 nucleotides are TGTGCCTGGGAGGGGCTAGCGGGCAGCACAGATACGCAGTATTTT. The chain couples TRBV30 to TRBJ2-3, with 8 bases aligning to TRBD2. Germline V gene lookup returns CDR1 GTSNPN and CDR2 SVGIG (reference sequence). The CDR3 extends over 15 amino acids. Trimming removed 5 bases from V and 0 bases from J; junction bases left unmatched: 7. Looking up the rest from reference TRBV30 and TRBJ2-3 gives the full variable domain: SQTIHQWPATLVQPVGSPLSLECTVEGTSNPNLYWYRQAAGRGLQLLFYSVGIGQISSEVPQNLSASRPQDRQFILSSKKLLLSDSGFYLCAWEGLAGSTDTQYFGPGTRLTVL.

This chain uses TRBV5-8 with TRBJ1-1; D is undetermined. Trimming stripped 1 base from V and 1 base from J, with 5 bases between. CDR1 and CDR2 (germline): SGHTS, YDEGEE. The CDR3 is 13 amino acids. CDR3 in amino acids: CASSLRQNTEAFF. The CDR3 DNA sequence: TGTGCCAGCAGCTTGAGACAGAACACTGAAGCTTTCTTT.

The rearrangement uses TRBV11-1 and TRBJ2-2, with TRBD1 identical over 10 bases. This CDR3 comprises 15 residues. The germline V gene has CDR1 SGHAT and CDR2 FQDESV (reference sequence). The trim removed 8 bases at V and 4 bases at J, leaving 7 bases unmatched. CDR3 sequence reads: CASSRGQGFTGELFF. CDR3 DNA: TGTGCCAGCTCAAGGGGACAGGGGTTCACCGGGGAGCTGTTTTTT.